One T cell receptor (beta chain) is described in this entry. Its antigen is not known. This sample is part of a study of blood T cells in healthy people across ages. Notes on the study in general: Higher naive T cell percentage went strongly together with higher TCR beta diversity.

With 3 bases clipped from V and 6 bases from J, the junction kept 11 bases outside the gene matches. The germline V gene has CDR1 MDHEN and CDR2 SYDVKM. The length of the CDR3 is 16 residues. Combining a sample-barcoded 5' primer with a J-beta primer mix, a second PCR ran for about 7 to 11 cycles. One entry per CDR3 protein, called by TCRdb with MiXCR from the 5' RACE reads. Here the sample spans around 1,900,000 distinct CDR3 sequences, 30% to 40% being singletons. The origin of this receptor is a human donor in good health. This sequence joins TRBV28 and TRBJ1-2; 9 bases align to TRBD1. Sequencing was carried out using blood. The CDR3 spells CASSFPGTGTLHGYTF. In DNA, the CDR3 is TGTGCCAGCAGTTTCCCCGGGACAGGGACTCTCCATGGCTACACCTTC.